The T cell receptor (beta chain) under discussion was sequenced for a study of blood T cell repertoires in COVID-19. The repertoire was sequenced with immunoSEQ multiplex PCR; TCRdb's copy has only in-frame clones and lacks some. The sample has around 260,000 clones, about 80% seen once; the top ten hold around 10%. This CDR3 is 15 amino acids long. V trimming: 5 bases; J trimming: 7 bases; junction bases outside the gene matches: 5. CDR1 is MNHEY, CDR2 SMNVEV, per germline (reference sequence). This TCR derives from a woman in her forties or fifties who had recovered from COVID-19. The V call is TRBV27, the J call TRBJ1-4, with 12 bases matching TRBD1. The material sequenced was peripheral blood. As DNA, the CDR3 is TGTGCCAGCAGTCTCGGGACAGGGGGCGGTGAAAAACTGTTTTTT. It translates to CASSLGTGGGEKLFF. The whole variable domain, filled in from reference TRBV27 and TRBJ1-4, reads EAQVTQNPRYLITVTGKKLTVTCSQNMNHEYMSWYRQDPGLGLRQIYYSMNVEVTDKGDVPEGYKVSRKEKRNFPLILESPSPNQTSLYFCASSLGTGGGEKLFFGSGTQLSVL.